This TCR beta chain emerged from a study of T-cell reconstitution after alpha-beta-depleted transplantation in children. This CDR3 contains 14 residues. V gave up 6 bases and J gave up 4 bases, with 16 bases separating them. The germline V gene encodes CDR1 MNHNS and CDR2 SASEGT. Preparing the TCRbeta library involved the use of unique molecular identifiers. MiXCR was run by TCRdb on the PCR reads, yielding one entry per CDR3 protein. The repertoire holds approximately 510,000 distinct CDR3 sequences, 15% to 20% seen once, with roughly 3.3% in the top ten. The chain employs TRBV6-1 and TRBJ2-7; D gene uncertain. The sequence derives from a human donor who donated a stem cell graft to a child with acute lymphoblastic leukemia. The material was PBMCs from the stem cell graft donor, obtained from the stem cell graft. This CDR3 is CASSSHMAAYEQYF. The CDR3 DNA reads as TGTGCCAGCAGCTCCCATATGGCGGCATACGAGCAGTACTTC.